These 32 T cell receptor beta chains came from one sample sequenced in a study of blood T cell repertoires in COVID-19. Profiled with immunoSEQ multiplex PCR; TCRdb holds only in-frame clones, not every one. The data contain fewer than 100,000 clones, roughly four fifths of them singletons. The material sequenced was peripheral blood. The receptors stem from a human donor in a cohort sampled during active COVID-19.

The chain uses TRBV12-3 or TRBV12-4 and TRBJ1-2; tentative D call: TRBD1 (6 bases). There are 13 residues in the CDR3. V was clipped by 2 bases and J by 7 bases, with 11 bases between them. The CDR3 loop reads CASSLRDTTGYTF. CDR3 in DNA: TGTGCCAGCAGTTTACGGGACACCACTGGCTACACCTTC.

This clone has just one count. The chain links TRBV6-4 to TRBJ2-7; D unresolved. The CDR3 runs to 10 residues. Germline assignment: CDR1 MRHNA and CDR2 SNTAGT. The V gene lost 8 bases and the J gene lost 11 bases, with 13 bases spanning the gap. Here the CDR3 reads CASAWAWEYF. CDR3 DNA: TGTGCCAGCGCGTGGGCGTGGGAGTACTTC.

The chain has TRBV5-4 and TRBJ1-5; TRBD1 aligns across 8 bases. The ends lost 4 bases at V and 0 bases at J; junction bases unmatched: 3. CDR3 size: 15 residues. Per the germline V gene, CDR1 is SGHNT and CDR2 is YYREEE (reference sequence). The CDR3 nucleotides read TGTGCCAGCAGCGAAGGACAGGGTAGCAATCAGCCCCAGCATTTT. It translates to CASSEGQGSNQPQHF. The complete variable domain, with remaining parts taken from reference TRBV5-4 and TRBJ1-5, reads ETGVTQSPTHLIKTRGQQVTLRCSSQSGHNTVSWYQQALGQGPQFIFQYYREEENGRGNFPPRFSGLQFPNYSSELNVNALELDDSALYLCASSEGQGSNQPQHFGDGTRLSIL.

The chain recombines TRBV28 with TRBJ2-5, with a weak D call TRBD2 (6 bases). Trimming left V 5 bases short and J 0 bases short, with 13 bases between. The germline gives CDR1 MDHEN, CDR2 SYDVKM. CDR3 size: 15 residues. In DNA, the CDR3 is TGTGCCAGCAGTGCCACCCGGGACTACCAAGAGACCCAGTACTTC. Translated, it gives CASSATRDYQETQYF.

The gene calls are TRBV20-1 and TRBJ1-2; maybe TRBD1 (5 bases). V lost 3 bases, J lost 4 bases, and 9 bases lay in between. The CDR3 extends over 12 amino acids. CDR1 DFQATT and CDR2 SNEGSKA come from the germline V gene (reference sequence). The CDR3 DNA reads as TGCAGTGCTAGTACGACAGTCTATGGCTACACCTTC. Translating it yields CSASTTVYGYTF.

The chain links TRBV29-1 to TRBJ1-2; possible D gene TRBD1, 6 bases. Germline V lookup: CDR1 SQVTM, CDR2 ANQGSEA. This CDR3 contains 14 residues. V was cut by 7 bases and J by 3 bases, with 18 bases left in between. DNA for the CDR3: TGCAGCGCCGAACGGGACACCTCCGACTATGGCTACACCTTC. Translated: CSAERDTSDYGYTF.

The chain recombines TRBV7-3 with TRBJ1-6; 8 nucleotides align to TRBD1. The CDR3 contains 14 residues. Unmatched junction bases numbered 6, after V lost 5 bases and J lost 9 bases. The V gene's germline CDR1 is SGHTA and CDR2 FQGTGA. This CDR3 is CASSGQGGGSPLHF. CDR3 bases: TGTGCCAGCAGCGGACAGGGCGGGGGTTCACCCCTCCACTTT.

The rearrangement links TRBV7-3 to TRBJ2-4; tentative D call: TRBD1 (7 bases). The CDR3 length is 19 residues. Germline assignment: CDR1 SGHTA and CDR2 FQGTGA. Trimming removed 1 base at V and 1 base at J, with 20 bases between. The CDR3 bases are TGTGCCAGCAGCTTAAAAAGGGGGGTCCCGGGACAGGCCAAAAACATTCAGTACTTC. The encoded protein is CASSLKRGVPGQAKNIQYF.

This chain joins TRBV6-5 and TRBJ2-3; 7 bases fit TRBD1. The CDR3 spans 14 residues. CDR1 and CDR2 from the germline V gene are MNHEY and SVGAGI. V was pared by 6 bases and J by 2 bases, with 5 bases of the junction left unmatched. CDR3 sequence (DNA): TGTGCCAGCAGGGGGGACAGTCCCACAGATACGCAGTATTTT. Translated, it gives CASRGDSPTDTQYF.

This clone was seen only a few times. CDR3: CASRRQAYGYTF. The DNA for the CDR3 is TGTGCCAGTAGAAGACAGGCCTATGGCTACACCTTC. The chain joins TRBV28 to TRBJ1-2, with D possibly TRBD1 on 6 matching bases. Trimming cost V 9 bases and J 4 bases, with 12 bases left between them. CDR1 MDHEN and CDR2 SYDVKM come from the germline V gene. The CDR3 is made up of 12 amino acids.

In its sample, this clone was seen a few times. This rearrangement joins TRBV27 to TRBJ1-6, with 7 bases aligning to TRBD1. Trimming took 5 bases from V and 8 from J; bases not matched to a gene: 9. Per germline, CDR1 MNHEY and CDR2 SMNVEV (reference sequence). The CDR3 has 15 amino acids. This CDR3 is CASSPIQGWDSPLHF. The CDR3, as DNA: TGTGCCAGCAGTCCGATACAGGGGTGGGATTCACCCCTCCACTTT.

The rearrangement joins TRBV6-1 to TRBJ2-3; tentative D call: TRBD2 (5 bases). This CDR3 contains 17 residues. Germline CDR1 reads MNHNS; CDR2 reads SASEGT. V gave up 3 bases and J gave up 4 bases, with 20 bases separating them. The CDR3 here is CASSDLTGRVPPDTQYF. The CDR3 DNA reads TGTGCCAGCAGTGACCTGACGGGAAGGGTCCCCCCAGATACGCAGTATTTT.

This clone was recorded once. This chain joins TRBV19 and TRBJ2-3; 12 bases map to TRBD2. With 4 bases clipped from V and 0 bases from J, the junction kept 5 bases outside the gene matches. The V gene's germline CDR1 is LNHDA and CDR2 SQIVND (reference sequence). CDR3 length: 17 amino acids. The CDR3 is CASSKTSGGPSTDTQYF. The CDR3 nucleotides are TGTGCCAGTAGTAAGACTAGCGGGGGACCCAGCACAGATACGCAGTATTTT.

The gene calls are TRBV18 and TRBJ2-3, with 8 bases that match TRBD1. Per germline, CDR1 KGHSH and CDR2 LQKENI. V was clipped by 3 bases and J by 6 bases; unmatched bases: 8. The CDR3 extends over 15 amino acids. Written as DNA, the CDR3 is TGTGCCAGCTCACCGCCGTCAGGGGGCCGGGATACGCAGTATTTT. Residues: CASSPPSGGRDTQYF.

CDR3 in amino acids: CASSGGLAVYNEQFF. DNA of the CDR3: TGTGCCAGCAGTGGGGGACTAGCGGTTTACAATGAGCAGTTCTTC. The V gene is TRBV2, the J gene TRBJ2-1; 11 nucleotides match TRBD2. The V gene's germline CDR1 is SNHLY and CDR2 FYNNEI. The length of the CDR3 is 15 residues. Germline trimming cut 4 bases from V and 4 bases from J; bases unmatched to any gene: 3.

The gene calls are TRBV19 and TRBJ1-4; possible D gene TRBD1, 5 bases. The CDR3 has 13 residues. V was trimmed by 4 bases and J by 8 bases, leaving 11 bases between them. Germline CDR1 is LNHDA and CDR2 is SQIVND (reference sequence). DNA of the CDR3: TGTGCCAGTAGTAACAGGCCCCGGGAAAAACTGTTTTTT. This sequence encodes CASSNRPREKLFF. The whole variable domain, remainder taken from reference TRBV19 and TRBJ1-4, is DGGITQSPKYLFRKEGQNVTLSCEQNLNHDAMYWYRQDPGQGLRLIYYSQIVNDFQKGDIAEGYSVSREKKESFPLTVTSAQKNPTAFYLCASSNRPREKLFFGSGTQLSVL.

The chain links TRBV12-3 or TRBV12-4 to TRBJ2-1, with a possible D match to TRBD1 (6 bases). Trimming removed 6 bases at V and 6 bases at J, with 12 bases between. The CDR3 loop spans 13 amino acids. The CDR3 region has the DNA TGTGCCAGCAGACAGGACAGAATCAATGAGCAGTTCTTC. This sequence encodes CASRQDRINEQFF.

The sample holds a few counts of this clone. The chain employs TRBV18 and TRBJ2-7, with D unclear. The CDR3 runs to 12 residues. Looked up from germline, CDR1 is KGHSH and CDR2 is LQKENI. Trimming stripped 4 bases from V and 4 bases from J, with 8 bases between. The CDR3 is CASSQQTYEQYF. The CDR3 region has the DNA TGTGCCAGCTCACAACAGACATACGAGCAGTACTTC.

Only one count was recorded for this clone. CDR3 in DNA: TGTGCCAGCAGCCCACAGGGGTTCGGAAACACCATATATTTT. Amino acids: CASSPQGFGNTIYF. The chain combines TRBV7-9 with TRBJ1-3; TRBD1 matches 7 bases. V gave up 5 bases and J gave up 4 bases; unmatched junction bases: 5. Germline CDR1 SEHNR, CDR2 FQNEAQ (reference sequence). This CDR3 spans 14 amino acids.

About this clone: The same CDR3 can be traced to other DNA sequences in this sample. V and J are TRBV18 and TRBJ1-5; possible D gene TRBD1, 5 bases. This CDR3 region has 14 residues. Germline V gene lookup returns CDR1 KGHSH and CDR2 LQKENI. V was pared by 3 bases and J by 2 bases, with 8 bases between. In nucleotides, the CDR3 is TGTGCCAGCTCACCCGGGGGAGGCAATCAGCCCCAGCATTTT. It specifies CASSPGGGNQPQHF.

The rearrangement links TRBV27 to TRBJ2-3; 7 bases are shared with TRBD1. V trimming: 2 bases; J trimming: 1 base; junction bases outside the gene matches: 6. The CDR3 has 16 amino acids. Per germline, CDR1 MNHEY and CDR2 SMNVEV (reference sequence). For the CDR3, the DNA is TGTGCCAGCAGTTTAATCCGGACAGGCGGCACAGATACGCAGTATTTT. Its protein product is CASSLIRTGGTDTQYF.

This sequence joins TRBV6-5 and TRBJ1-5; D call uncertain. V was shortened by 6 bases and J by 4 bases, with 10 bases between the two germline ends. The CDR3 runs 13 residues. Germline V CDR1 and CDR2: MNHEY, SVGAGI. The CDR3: CASRRELNQPQHF. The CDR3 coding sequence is TGTGCCAGCAGGAGGGAGCTGAATCAGCCCCAGCATTTT.

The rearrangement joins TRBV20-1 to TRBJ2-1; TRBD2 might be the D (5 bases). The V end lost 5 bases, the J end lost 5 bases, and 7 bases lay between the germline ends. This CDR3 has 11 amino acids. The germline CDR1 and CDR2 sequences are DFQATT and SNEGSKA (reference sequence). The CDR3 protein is CSAGLDNEQFF. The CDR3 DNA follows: TGCAGTGCTGGACTCGACAATGAGCAGTTCTTC.

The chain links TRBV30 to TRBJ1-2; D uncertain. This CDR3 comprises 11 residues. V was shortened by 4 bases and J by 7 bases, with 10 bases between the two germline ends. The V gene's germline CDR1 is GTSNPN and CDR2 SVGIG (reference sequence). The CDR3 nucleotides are TGTGCCTGGAATAGCGGTGCTGGCTACACCTTC. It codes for CAWNSGAGYTF.

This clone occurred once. The CDR3 spells CASSWASNSPLHF. For the CDR3, the DNA is TGTGCCAGCAGTTGGGCCAGTAATTCACCCCTCCACTTT. The chain has TRBV6-5 and TRBJ1-6; D ambiguous. The CDR3 spans 13 residues. V was trimmed by 4 bases and J by 6 bases, leaving 7 bases between them. Germline V gene lookup returns CDR1 MNHEY and CDR2 SVGAGI.

CDR3 loop: CASSLAGPSGGAADTQYF. As DNA, the CDR3 is TGTGCCAGCAGCTTGGCCGGCCCTAGCGGGGGGGCCGCAGATACGCAGTATTTT. The J gene is TRBJ2-3, the V gene TRBV5-4, with 12 bases fitting TRBD2. From germline, CDR1 is SGHNT and CDR2 YYREEE (reference sequence). The trim removed 0 bases at V and 4 bases at J, leaving 9 bases unmatched. This CDR3 has 18 residues.

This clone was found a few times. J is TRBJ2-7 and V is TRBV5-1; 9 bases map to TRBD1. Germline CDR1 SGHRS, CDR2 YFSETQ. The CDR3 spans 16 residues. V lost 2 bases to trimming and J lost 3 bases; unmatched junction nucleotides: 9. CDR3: CASSFGNPGQGYEQYF. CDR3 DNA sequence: TGCGCCAGCAGCTTTGGGAATCCGGGACAGGGCTACGAGCAGTACTTC.

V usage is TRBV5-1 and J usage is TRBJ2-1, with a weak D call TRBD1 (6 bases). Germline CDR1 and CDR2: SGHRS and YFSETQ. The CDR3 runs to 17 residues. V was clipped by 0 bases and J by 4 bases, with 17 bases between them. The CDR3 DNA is TGCGCCAGCAGCTTGGCCGCCGGGACACAGAGTTACAATGAGCAGTTCTTC. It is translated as CASSLAAGTQSYNEQFF.

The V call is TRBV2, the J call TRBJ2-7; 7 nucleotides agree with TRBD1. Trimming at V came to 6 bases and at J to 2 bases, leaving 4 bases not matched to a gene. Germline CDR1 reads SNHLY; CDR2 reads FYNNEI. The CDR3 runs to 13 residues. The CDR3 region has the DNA TGTGCCAGCAGCGACAGGGTAGCCTACGAGCAGTACTTC. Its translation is CASSDRVAYEQYF.

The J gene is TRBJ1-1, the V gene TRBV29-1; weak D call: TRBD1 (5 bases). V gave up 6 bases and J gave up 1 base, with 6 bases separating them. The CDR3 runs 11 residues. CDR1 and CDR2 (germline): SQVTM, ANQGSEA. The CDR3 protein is CSVDRNTEAFF. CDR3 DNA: TGCAGCGTCGACAGGAACACTGAAGCTTTCTTT.

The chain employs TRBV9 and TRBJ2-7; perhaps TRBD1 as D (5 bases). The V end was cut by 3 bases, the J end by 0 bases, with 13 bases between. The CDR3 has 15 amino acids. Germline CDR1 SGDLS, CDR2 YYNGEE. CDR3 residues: CASSAHSDSSYEQYF. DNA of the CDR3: TGTGCCAGCAGCGCCCACTCCGACAGCTCCTACGAGCAGTACTTC.

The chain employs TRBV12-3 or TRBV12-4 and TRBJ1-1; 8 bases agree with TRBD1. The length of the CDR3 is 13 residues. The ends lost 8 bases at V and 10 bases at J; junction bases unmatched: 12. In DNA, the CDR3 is TGTGCCAGCGTCCCGGGACAGGCCGAGGCAGCTTTCTTT. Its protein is CASVPGQAEAAFF.